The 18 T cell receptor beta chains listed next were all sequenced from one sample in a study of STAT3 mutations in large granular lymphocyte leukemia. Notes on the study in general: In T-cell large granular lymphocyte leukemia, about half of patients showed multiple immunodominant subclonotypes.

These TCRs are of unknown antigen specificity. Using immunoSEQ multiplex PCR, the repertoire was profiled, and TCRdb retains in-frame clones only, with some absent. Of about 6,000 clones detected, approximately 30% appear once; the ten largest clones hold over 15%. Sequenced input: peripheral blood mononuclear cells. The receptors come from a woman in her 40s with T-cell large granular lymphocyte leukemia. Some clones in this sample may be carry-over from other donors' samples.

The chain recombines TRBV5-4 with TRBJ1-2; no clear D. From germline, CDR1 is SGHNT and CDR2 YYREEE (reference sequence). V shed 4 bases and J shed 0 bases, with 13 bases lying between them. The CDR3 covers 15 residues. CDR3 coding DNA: TGTGCCAGCAGCGTGGAAGGAGTCCCTAACTATGGCTACACCTTC. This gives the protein CASSVEGVPNYGYTF.

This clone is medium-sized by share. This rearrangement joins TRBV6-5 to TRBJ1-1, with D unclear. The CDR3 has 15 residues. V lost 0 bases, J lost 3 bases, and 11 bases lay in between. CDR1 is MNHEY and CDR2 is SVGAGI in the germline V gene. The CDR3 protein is CASSYSYLGDTEAFF. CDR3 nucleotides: TGTGCCAGCAGTTACTCGTACTTGGGAGACACTGAAGCTTTCTTT.

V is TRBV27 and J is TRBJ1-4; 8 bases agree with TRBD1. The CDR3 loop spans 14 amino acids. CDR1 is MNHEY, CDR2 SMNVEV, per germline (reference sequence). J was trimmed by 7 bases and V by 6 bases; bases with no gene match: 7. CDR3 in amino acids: CASRIQGGGEKLFF. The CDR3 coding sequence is TGTGCCAGCAGGATACAGGGGGGGGGTGAAAAACTGTTTTTT.

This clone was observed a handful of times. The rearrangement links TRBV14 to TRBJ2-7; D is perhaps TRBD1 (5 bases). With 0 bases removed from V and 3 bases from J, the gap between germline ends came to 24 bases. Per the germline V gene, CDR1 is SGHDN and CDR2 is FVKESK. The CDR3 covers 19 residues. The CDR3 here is CASSQEYRTLGQHLYEQYF. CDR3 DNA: TGTGCCAGCAGCCAAGAGTATCGGACATTAGGGCAACACCTCTACGAGCAGTACTTC.

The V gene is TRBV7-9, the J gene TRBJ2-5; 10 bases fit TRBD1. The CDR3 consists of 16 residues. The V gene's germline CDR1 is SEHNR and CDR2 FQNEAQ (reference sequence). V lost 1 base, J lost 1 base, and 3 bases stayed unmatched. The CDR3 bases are TGTGCCAGCAGCTTAGGGGACAGGGGATCCCAAGAGACCCAGTACTTC. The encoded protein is CASSLGDRGSQETQYF. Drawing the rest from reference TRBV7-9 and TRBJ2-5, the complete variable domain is DTGVSQNPRHKITKRGQNVTFRCDPISEHNRLYWYRQTLGQGPEFLTYFQNEAQLEKSRLLSDRFSAERPKGSFSTLEIQRTEQGDSAMYLCASSLGDRGSQETQYFGPGTRLLVL.

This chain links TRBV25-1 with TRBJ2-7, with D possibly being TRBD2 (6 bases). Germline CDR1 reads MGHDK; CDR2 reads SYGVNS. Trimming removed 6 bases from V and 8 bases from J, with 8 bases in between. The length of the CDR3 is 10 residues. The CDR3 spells CASREGKQYF. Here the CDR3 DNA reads TGTGCCAGCAGGGAGGGAAAGCAGTACTTC.

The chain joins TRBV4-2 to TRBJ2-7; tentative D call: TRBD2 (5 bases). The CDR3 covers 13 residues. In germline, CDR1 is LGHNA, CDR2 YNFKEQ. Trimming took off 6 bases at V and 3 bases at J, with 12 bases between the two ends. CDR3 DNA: TGTGCCAGCAGTCCAGACGGGAACTACGAGCAGTACTTC. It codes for CASSPDGNYEQYF.

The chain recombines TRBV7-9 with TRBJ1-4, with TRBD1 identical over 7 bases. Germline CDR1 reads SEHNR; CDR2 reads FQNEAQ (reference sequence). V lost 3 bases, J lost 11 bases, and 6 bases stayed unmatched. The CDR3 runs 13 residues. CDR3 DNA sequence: TGTGCCAGCAGCTTGAACAGGGGAAAGAAACTGTTTTTT. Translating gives CASSLNRGKKLFF.

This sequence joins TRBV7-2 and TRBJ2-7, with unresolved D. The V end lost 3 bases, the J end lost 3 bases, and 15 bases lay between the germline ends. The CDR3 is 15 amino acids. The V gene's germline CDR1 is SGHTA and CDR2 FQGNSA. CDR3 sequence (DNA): TGTGCCAGCAGCTTCCTTTCACCGACCCACTACGAGCAGTACTTC. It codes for CASSFLSPTHYEQYF.

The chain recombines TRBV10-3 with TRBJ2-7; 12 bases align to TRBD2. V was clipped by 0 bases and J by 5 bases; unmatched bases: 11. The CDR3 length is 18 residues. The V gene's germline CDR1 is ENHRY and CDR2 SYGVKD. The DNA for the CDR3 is TGTGCCATCAGTGAGTCCAAACGGACTAGCGGGATCCGGGACGAGCAGTACTTC. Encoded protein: CAISESKRTSGIRDEQYF.

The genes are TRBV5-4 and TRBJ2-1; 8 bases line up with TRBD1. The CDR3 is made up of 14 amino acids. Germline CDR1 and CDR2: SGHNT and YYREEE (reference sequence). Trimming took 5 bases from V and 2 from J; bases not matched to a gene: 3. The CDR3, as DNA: TGTGCCAGCAGTTCGGGACAGGCCTACAATGAGCAGTTCTTC. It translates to CASSSGQAYNEQFF. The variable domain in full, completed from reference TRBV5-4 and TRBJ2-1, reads ETGVTQSPTHLIKTRGQQVTLRCSSQSGHNTVSWYQQALGQGPQFIFQYYREEENGRGNFPPRFSGLQFPNYSSELNVNALELDDSALYLCASSSGQAYNEQFFGPGTRLTVL.

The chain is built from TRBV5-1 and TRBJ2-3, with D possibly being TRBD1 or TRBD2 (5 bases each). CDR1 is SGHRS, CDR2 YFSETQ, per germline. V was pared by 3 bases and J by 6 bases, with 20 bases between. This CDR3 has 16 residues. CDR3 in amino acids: CASSWSGGDLSDTQYF. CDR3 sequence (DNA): TGCGCCAGCAGCTGGAGTGGGGGAGACCTTAGCGATACGCAGTATTTT.

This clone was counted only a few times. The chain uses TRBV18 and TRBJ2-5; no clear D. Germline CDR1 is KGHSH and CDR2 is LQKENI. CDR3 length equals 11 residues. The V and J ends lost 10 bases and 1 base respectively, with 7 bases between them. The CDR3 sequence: CATRRQETQYF. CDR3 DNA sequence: TGTGCCACCCGACGCCAAGAGACCCAGTACTTC.

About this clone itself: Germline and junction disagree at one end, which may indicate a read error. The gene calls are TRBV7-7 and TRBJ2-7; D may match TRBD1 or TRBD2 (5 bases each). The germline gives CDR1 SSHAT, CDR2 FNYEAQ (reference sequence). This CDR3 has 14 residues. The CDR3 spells CASSLGEGSHEQYF. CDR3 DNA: TGTGCTAGCAGCTTAGGCGAGGGGTCCCACGAGCAGTACTTC.

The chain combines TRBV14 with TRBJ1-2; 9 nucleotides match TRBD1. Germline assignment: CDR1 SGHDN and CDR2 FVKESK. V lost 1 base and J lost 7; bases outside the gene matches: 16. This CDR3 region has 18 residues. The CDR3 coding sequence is TGTGCCAGCAGCCAAGGCATGGGCTTTTACAGGGGGCTGCCTGGCTACACCTTC. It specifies CASSQGMGFYRGLPGYTF.

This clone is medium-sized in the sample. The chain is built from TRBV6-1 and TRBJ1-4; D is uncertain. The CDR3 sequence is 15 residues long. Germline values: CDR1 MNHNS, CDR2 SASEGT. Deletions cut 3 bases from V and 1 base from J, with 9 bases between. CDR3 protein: CASSEVGGTNEKLFF. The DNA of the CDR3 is TGTGCCAGCAGTGAGGTCGGCGGAACTAATGAAAAACTGTTTTTT.

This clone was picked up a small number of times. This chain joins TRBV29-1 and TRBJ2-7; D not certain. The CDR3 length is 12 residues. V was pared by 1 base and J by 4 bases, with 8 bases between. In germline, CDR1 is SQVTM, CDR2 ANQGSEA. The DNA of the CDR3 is TGCAGCGTTGAAGTTATGGGTTACGAGCAGTACTTC. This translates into CSVEVMGYEQYF.

The CDR3 coding sequence is TGCGCCAGCAGCTTGGGGGCCGAGGCTTTCTTT. Translated: CASSLGAEAFF. The chain combines TRBV5-1 with TRBJ1-1; D is unresolved. This CDR3 is 11 amino acids long. Trimming took off 0 bases at V and 11 bases at J, with 8 bases between the two ends. CDR1 and CDR2 (germline): SGHRS, YFSETQ.